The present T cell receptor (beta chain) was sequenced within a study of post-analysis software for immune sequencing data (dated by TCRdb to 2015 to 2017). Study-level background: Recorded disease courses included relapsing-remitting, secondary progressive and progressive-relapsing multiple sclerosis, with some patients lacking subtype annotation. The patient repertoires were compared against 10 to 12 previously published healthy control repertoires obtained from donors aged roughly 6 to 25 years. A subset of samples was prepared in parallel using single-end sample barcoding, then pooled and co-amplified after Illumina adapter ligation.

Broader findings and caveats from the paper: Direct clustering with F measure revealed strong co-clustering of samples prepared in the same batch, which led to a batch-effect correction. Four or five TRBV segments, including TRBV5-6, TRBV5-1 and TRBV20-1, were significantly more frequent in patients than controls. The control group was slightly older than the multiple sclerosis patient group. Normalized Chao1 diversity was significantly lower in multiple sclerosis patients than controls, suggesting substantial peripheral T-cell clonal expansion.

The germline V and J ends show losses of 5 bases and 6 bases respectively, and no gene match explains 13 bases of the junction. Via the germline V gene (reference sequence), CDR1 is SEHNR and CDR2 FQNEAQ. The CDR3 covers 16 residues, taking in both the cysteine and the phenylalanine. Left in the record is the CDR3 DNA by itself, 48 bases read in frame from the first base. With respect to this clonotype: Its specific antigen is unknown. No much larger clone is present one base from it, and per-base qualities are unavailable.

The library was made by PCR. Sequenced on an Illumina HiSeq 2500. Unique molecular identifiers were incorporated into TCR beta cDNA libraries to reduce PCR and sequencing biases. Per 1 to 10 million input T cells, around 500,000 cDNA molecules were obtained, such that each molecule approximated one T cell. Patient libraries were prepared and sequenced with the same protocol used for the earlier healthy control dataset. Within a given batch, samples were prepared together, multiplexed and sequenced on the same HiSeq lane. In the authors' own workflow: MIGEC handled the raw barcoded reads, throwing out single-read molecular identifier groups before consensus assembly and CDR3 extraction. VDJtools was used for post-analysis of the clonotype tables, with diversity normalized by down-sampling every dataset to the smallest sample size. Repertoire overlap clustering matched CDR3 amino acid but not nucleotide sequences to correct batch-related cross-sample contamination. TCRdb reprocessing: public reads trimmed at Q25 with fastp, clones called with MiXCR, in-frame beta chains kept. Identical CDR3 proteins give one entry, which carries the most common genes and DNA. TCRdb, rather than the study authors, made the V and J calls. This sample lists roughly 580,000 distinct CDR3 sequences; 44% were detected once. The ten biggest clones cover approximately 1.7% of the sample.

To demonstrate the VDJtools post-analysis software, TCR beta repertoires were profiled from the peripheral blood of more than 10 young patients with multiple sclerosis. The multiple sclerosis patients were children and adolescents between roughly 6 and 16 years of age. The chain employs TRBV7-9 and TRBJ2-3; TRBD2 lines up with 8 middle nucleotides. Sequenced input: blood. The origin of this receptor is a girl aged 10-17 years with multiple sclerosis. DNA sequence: TGTGCCAGCAGCCTCGGGAGGGACCTTACCCCGGATACGCAGTATTTT. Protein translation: CASSLGRDLTPDTQYF.